This entry lists 29 T cell receptor beta chains sequenced from one sample in a study of cytomegalovirus exposure and HLA in healthy donors. 13 Jbeta primers and 60 Vbeta primers were used for the PCR. The repertoire was sequenced with immunoSEQ multiplex PCR; TCRdb's copy has only in-frame clones and lacks some. The data show tens of thousands of clones, 50% to 80% seen once. The sample taken for sequencing was PBMCs. Receptor source: a man in his forties or fifties in good health and CMV-seropositive.

The rearrangement joins TRBV2 to TRBJ2-5; 8 nucleotides match TRBD2. In germline, CDR1 is SNHLY, CDR2 FYNNEI. The J segment lost 5 bases and the V segment lost 7 bases, leaving 6 bases of the junction unmatched. The CDR3 sequence is 13 residues long. CDR3 in DNA: TGTGCCAGCACTTCGGGGGGGCGGGAGACCCAGTACTTC. Its protein product is CASTSGGRETQYF.

The chain employs TRBV7-2 and TRBJ1-2, with 8 bases aligning to TRBD1. J was trimmed by 1 base and V by 7 bases; bases with no gene match: 5. The CDR3 length is 14 residues. Germline values: CDR1 SGHTA, CDR2 FQGNSA. Here the CDR3 DNA reads TGTGCCAGCATCCGGGACAGGCTTAACTATGGCTACACCTTC. This translates into CASIRDRLNYGYTF.

This clone turned up a few times. The chain has TRBV7-9 and TRBJ1-1; unclear D gene. V lost 5 bases and J lost 6, with 13 bases in between. Germline lookup yields CDR1 SEHNR and CDR2 FQNEAQ (reference sequence). CDR3 size: 13 residues. In nucleotides, the CDR3 is TGTGCCAGCAGCCCCGGGATGGAGCCTGAAGCTTTCTTT. Its translation is CASSPGMEPEAFF.

The count of this clone is one. The chain combines TRBV30 with TRBJ2-4; a weak D match, TRBD2 (6 bases). V lost 1 base to trimming and J lost 5 bases, with 15 bases between them. The CDR3 length is 15 residues. Germline CDR1 GTSNPN, CDR2 SVGIG (reference sequence). CDR3 sequence (DNA): TGTGCCTGGAGTGGGGGTCCCGGGGAGGAAAACATTCAGTACTTC. It codes for CAWSGGPGEENIQYF.

The V and J genes are TRBV5-6 and TRBJ1-5; 10 bases fit TRBD1. The V gene's germline CDR1 is SGHDT and CDR2 YYEEEE. The CDR3 length is 16 residues. The ends lost 4 bases at V and 2 bases at J; junction bases unmatched: 6. Here the CDR3 reads CASSRGQGFGNQPQHF. CDR3 bases: TGTGCCAGCAGCAGGGGACAGGGGTTCGGCAATCAGCCCCAGCATTTT.

The chain couples TRBV7-9 to TRBJ1-6, with 8 bases aligning to TRBD1. The germline gives CDR1 SEHNR, CDR2 FQNEAQ (reference sequence). With 4 bases clipped from V and 7 bases from J, the junction kept 3 bases outside the gene matches. This CDR3 has 14 residues. DNA of the CDR3: TGTGCCAGCAGCTCCGGACAGGGAAATTCACCCCTCCACTTT. As protein: CASSSGQGNSPLHF.

This clone was picked up a small number of times. The CDR3 region has the DNA TGTGCCAGCAGCCCCTGGACAGGGAAGGGCTACAATGAGCAGTTCTTC. Its protein is CASSPWTGKGYNEQFF. The chain uses TRBV7-3 and TRBJ2-1; 8 nucleotides align to TRBD1. The CDR3 covers 16 residues. The V gene's germline CDR1 is SGHTA and CDR2 FQGTGA. The V and J ends lost 5 bases and 3 bases, in that order; junction bases with no gene match: 9.

This clone was found a few times. For the CDR3, the DNA is TGTGCCAGCAGCCCTTGGCAGGGTATTAGGAACACTGAAGCTTTCTTT. Its protein product is CASSPWQGIRNTEAFF. V usage is TRBV9 and J usage is TRBJ1-1; D might be TRBD1 (5 bases). CDR1 is SGDLS and CDR2 is YYNGEE in the germline V gene. Trimming removed 4 bases at V and 1 base at J, with 17 bases between. The CDR3 runs 16 residues.

This clone was seen a handful of times. J is TRBJ1-5 and V is TRBV28; 9 nucleotides line up with TRBD1. V shed 3 bases and J 6 bases; nucleotides not matched to a gene: 6. The CDR3 is made up of 15 amino acids. The germline V gene has CDR1 MDHEN and CDR2 SYDVKM. The CDR3 nucleotides are TGTGCCAGCAGTTTGGGACAGGGAGGATTTCAGCCCCAGCATTTT. Amino acids: CASSLGQGGFQPQHF.

V is TRBV19 and J is TRBJ2-5, with TRBD2 matching over 12 bases. Germline V gene data show CDR1 as LNHDA and CDR2 as SQIVND (reference sequence). CDR3 length: 17 amino acids. Trimming removed 5 bases from V and 5 bases from J; junction bases left unmatched: 12. This CDR3 reads CASSRGSSGGVRETQYF. The CDR3 DNA reads TGTGCCAGTAGTCGTGGGTCTAGCGGGGGGGTTCGGGAGACCCAGTACTTC.

This clone was counted a few times. V gene TRBV5-1 combines with J gene TRBJ1-4; D not certain. Trimming shortened V by 3 bases and J by 5 bases, and 5 bases separated the two germline ends. The CDR3 is made up of 12 amino acids. The germline V gene has CDR1 SGHRS and CDR2 YFSETQ. The CDR3 DNA reads TGCGCCAGCAGCTCTCAGAATGAAAAACTGTTTTTT. This encodes CASSSQNEKLFF.

Concerning this clone itself: At one end, the junction sequence differs from germline, possibly due to a read error. The V call is TRBV7-9, the J call TRBJ2-5; 8 bases map to TRBD2. This CDR3 comprises 16 residues. Germline CDR1 is SEHNR and CDR2 is FQNEAQ (reference sequence). Written as DNA, the CDR3 is TGTTCCAGCAGCTTAGGACGGGGGGGGTACCAAGAGACCCAGTACTTC. The encoded protein is CSSSLGRGGYQETQYF. The full variable domain, with the rest looked up from reference TRBV7-9 and TRBJ2-5, is DTGVSQNPRHKITKRGQNVTFRCDPISEHNRLYWYRQTLGQGPEFLTYFQNEAQLEKSRLLSDRFSAERPKGSFSTLEIQRTEQGDSAMYLCSSSLGRGGYQETQYFGPGTRLLVL.

The J gene is TRBJ1-4, the V gene TRBV25-1; a possible D gene is TRBD1 (5 bases). The CDR3 covers 17 residues. Germline CDR1 reads MGHDK; CDR2 reads SYGVNS. V was clipped by 1 base and J by 5 bases, with 17 bases between them. CDR3: CASSEFLGGVGNEKLFF. The DNA of the CDR3 is TGTGCCAGCAGTGAATTCCTGGGGGGGGTTGGGAATGAAAAACTGTTTTTT.

The chain employs TRBV29-1 and TRBJ2-1, with TRBD2 matching over 9 bases. The CDR3 contains 15 residues. Trimming removed 4 bases from V and 8 bases from J; junction bases left unmatched: 12. From germline, CDR1 is SQVTM and CDR2 ANQGSEA. For the CDR3, the DNA is TGCAGCGTTGTCATATGGCGGGGGGGCTTCTATGAGCAGTTCTTC. Its protein is CSVVIWRGGFYEQFF.

The V gene is TRBV28, the J gene TRBJ1-2, with 7 bases that match TRBD1. This CDR3 region has 15 residues. Per germline, CDR1 MDHEN and CDR2 SYDVKM. The ends lost 6 bases at V and 0 bases at J; junction bases unmatched: 7. The CDR3 reads CASRSTGASNYGYTF. The CDR3 DNA sequence: TGTGCCAGCAGAAGTACAGGGGCCTCTAACTATGGCTACACCTTC.

CDR3 sequence reads: CASSLGSSDQETQYF. CDR3 DNA sequence: TGTGCCAGCAGCTTGGGGTCTAGCGACCAAGAGACCCAGTACTTC. J is TRBJ2-5 and V is TRBV5-4, with D perhaps TRBD2 (6 bases). The CDR3 totals 15 residues. CDR1 SGHNT and CDR2 YYREEE come from the germline V gene (reference sequence). V lost 0 bases and J lost 0, with 9 bases in between.

The chain has TRBV18 and TRBJ2-3; 13 bases match TRBD2. Germline trimming cut 4 bases from V and 0 bases from J; bases unmatched to any gene: 7. CDR3 size: 18 residues. The germline gives CDR1 KGHSH, CDR2 LQKENI. CDR3 sequence: CASSLGLAGRLSTDTQYF. In DNA, the CDR3 is TGTGCCAGCTCACTGGGACTAGCGGGGCGTCTTAGCACAGATACGCAGTATTTT.

V usage is TRBV7-2 and J usage is TRBJ1-1; D is perhaps TRBD1 (6 bases). V was cut by 5 bases and J by 3 bases, with 10 bases left in between. The germline gives CDR1 SGHTA, CDR2 FQGNSA. The CDR3 contains 13 residues. The CDR3 region is CASSPDRHTEAFF. As DNA, the CDR3 is TGTGCCAGCAGCCCCGACAGGCACACTGAAGCTTTCTTT.

The chain is built from TRBV10-3 and TRBJ1-1; D perhaps matches TRBD1 (6 bases). The V end was cut by 4 bases, the J end by 4 bases, with 7 bases between. CDR1 is ENHRY and CDR2 is SYGVKD in the germline V gene. This CDR3 region has 12 residues. CDR3 sequence reads: CAISGGGTEAFF. The CDR3 DNA reads as TGTGCCATCAGTGGAGGGGGCACTGAAGCTTTCTTT.

The CDR3 sequence: CASSVASNNEQFF. As DNA, the CDR3 is TGTGCCAGCAGCGTAGCCAGTAACAATGAGCAGTTCTTC. The J gene is TRBJ2-1, the V gene TRBV9, with D unresolved. Trimming removed 0 bases at V and 5 bases at J, with 6 bases between. Germline lookup yields CDR1 SGDLS and CDR2 YYNGEE. The length of the CDR3 is 13 residues.

This clone was picked up a small number of times. For the CDR3, the DNA is TGTGCCAGCTCCATTACACAAAGCGCTGCGAACACCGGGGAGCTGTTTTTT. It is translated as CASSITQSAANTGELFF. The V call is TRBV18, the J call TRBJ2-2; D is unclear. CDR3 size: 17 residues. Germline values: CDR1 KGHSH, CDR2 LQKENI. V shed 6 bases and J shed 0 bases, with 17 bases lying between them.

This chain uses TRBV19 with TRBJ2-1; D is ambiguous. V dropped 8 bases and J dropped 2 bases, with 10 bases sitting between them. This CDR3 has 13 residues. Germline V gives CDR1 LNHDA, CDR2 SQIVND (reference sequence). This CDR3 reads CASRTRAYNEQFF. As DNA, the CDR3 is TGTGCCAGTCGCACGCGAGCCTACAATGAGCAGTTCTTC.

This chain connects TRBV2 to TRBJ2-3; TRBD2 aligns across 13 bases. The V and J ends lost 9 bases and 0 bases, in that order; junction bases with no gene match: 15. From germline, CDR1 is SNHLY and CDR2 FYNNEI. This CDR3 is 19 amino acids long. The CDR3 coding sequence is TGTGCCAGTGCTATGGGACTAGCGGGGCCGTACTCTAGCACAGATACGCAGTATTTT. Residues: CASAMGLAGPYSSTDTQYF.

This clone was seen more than once but under ten times. The chain combines TRBV18 with TRBJ2-1; possibly TRBD2 for D (5 bases). Germline CDR1 is KGHSH and CDR2 is LQKENI. This CDR3 comprises 13 residues. Between the trimmed V and J ends, which lost 4 bases and 8 bases, there was a span of 12 bases. The CDR3 coding sequence is TGTGCCAGCTCACTCCCTGGAGCGGATGAGCAGTTCTTC. Translated, it gives CASSLPGADEQFF.

The chain joins TRBV11-2 to TRBJ2-3; D not certain. Trimming stripped 3 bases from V and 8 bases from J, with 12 bases between. Germline-derived CDR1 and CDR2 are SGHAT and FQNNGV. The CDR3 runs to 13 residues. The CDR3 spells CASSFITSGTQYF. CDR3 DNA sequence: TGTGCCAGCAGCTTTATCACTTCGGGTACGCAGTATTTT.

The gene calls are TRBV6-5 and TRBJ2-1, with TRBD2 matching over 7 bases. This CDR3 is built from 15 residues. The V gene end was trimmed by 5 bases and the J gene end by 0 bases; junction bases not matched to a gene: 4. CDR1 is MNHEY, CDR2 SVGAGI, per germline. The CDR3 DNA is TGTGCCAGCAGTATGGGGGGGAGCTCCTACAATGAGCAGTTCTTC. Its translation: CASSMGGSSYNEQFF.

J is TRBJ1-3 and V is TRBV5-1; D is perhaps TRBD1 (6 bases). The CDR3 is 15 residues long. The ends were cut back, 4 bases at V and 2 bases at J, with 13 bases in the middle. Per germline, CDR1 SGHRS and CDR2 YFSETQ. DNA of the CDR3: TGCGCCAGCAGCCTCAGGGGAGAAACTGGAAACACCATATATTTT. As protein: CASSLRGETGNTIYF.

The chain recombines TRBV27 with TRBJ1-2; the D is unclear. The CDR3 covers 14 residues. Trimming pared 6 bases from V and 2 bases from J, leaving 13 bases between. The V gene's germline CDR1 is MNHEY and CDR2 SMNVEV (reference sequence). CDR3 protein: CASSSTRPNYGYTF. The CDR3 DNA reads as TGTGCCAGCAGCTCGACAAGGCCCAACTATGGCTACACCTTC.

Concerning this clone itself: The conserved phenylalanine or tryptophan normally closing the CDR3 is absent here, so this likely arose from a read error. V gene TRBV7-3 combines with J gene TRBJ2-3; 15 bases line up with TRBD2. There are 16 residues in the CDR3. Trimming removed 5 bases from V and 4 bases from J; junction bases left unmatched: 4. Germline V CDR1 and CDR2: SGHTA, FQGTGA. The CDR3 sequence: CASSGTSGGPADTQYL. The CDR3 DNA is TGTGCCAGCAGCGGGACTAGCGGGGGGCCTGCAGATACGCAGTATCTT.